The T cell receptor beta chain described here comes from a study of cytomegalovirus exposure and HLA in healthy donors. On the study more broadly: An earlier analysis found 117 million unique TCR beta sequences from approximately 200 million T cells. Samples from HLA-typed donors yielded about 85 million unique TCRs in an early data release.

A remark on this clone: The antigen is undetermined.

Findings of the study overall: DRB1 showed the most TCR associations and HLA-C the fewest in a later analysis, as rates varied by HLA locus.

Germline assignment: CDR1 MGHRA and CDR2 YSYEKL. The CDR3 extends over 17 amino acids. With 4 bases clipped from V and 4 bases from J, the junction kept 11 bases outside the gene matches. PCR involved 60 Vbeta and 13 Jbeta primers. Assay used: immunoSEQ multiplex PCR; TCRdb lists only in-frame clones, some missing. Of 200,000 to 250,000 clones in the sample, more than 60% are singletons; the top ten hold 1.5% to 2%. The chain joins TRBV4-1 to TRBJ1-3; 9 bases agree with TRBD1. This receptor was taken from a woman in her 30s in good health and CMV-seronegative. Sample: PBMCs. For the CDR3, the DNA is TGCGCCAGCAGCCCTACCCCTTCCGGGACAGGGGGAAACACCATATATTTT. It is translated as CASSPTPSGTGGNTIYF.